The text below deals with one T cell receptor beta chain. Antigen unknown. This sample stems from a study of cytomegalovirus exposure and HLA in healthy donors. Study-level points and caveats: Later on, analysis showed that most CMV-associated TCR beta chains appeared to be HLA-restricted. TCR association rates varied by HLA locus in a later analysis, with DRB1 highest and HLA-C lowest.

In the PCR, 60 Vbeta and 13 Jbeta primers were used. Sequencing was performed with immunoSEQ multiplex PCR; in TCRdb, only in-frame clones are kept and a portion is missing. The table has 55,000 to 70,000 clones, 65% to 80% seen once. V lost 4 bases and J lost 3; bases outside the gene matches: 5. Germline V gene sequence: CDR1 MNHEY, CDR2 SVGAGI. The CDR3 runs to 16 residues. This chain connects TRBV6-5 to TRBJ2-7; 14 positions match TRBD2. This sequence was found in a woman in her 30s in good health and CMV-seronegative. The sequenced sample consisted of PBMCs. CDR3 amino acids: CASSSTTSGRVYEQYV. As DNA, the CDR3 is TGTGCCAGCAGTTCTACGACTAGCGGGAGGGTCTACGAGCAGTACGTC.